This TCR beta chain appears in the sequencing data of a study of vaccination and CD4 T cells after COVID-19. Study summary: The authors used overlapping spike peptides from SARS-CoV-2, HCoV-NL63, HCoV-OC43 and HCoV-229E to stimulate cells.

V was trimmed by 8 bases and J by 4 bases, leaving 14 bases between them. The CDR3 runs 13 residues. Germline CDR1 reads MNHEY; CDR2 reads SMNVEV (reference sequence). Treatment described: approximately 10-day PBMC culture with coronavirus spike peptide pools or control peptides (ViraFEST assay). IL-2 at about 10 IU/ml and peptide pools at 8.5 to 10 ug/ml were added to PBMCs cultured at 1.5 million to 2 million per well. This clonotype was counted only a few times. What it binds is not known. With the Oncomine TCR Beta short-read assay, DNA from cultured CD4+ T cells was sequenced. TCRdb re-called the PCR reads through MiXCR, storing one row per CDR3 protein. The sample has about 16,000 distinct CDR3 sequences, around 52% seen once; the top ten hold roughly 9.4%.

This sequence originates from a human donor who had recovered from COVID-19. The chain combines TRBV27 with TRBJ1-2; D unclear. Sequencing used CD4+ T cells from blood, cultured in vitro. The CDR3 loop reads CASARADLYGYTF. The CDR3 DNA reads TGTGCCAGCGCCCGGGCAGACCTCTATGGCTACACCTTC.